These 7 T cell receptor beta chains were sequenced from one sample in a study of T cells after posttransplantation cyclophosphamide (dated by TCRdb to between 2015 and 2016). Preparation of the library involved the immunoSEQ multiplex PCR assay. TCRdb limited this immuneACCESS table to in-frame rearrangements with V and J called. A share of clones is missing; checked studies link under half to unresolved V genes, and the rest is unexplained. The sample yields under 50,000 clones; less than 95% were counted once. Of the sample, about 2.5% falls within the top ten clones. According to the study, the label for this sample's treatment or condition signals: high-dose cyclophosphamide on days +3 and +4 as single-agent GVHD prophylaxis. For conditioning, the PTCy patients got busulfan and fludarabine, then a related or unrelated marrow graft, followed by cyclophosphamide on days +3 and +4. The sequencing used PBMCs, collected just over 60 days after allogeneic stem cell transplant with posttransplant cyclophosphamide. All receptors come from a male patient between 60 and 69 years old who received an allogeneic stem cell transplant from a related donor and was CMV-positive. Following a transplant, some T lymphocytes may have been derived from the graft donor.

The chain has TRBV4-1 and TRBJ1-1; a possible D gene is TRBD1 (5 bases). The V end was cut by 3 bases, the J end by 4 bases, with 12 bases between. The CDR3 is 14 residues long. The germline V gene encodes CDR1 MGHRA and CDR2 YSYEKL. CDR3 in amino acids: CASSHLTRGTEAFF. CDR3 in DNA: TGCGCCAGCAGCCACCTTACAAGGGGCACTGAAGCTTTCTTT.

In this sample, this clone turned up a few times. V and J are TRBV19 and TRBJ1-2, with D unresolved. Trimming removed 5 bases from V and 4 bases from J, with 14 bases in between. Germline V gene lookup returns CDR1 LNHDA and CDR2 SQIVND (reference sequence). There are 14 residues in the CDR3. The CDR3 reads CASSPKPGSYGYTF. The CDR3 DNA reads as TGTGCCAGTAGTCCGAAACCGGGTTCCTATGGCTACACCTTC.

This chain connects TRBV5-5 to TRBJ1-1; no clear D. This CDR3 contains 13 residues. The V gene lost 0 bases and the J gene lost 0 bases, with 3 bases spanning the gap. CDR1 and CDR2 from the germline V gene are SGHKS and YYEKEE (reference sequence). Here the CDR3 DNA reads TGTGCCAGCAGCTTGGGGCTGAACACTGAAGCTTTCTTT. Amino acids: CASSLGLNTEAFF.

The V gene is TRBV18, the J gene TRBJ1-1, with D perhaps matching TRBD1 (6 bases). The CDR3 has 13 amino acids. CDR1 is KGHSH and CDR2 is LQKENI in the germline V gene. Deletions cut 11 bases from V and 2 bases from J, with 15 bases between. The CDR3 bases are TGTGCCGCGGGGGGGGCCTCTAACACTGAAGCTTTCTTT. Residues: CAAGGASNTEAFF.

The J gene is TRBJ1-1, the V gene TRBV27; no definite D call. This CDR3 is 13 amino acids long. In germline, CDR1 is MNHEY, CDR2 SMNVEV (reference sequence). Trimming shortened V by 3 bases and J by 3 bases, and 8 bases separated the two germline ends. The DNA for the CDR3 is TGTGCCAGCAGTTTCGAGCGCGACACTGAAGCTTTCTTT. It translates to CASSFERDTEAFF.

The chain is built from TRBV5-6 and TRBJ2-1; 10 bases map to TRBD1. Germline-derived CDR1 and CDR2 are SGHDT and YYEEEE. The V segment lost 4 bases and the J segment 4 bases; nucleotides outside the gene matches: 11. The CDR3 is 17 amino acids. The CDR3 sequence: CASSHNLDRGNYNEQFF. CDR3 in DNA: TGTGCCAGCAGCCATAATCTGGACAGGGGGAATTACAATGAGCAGTTCTTC.

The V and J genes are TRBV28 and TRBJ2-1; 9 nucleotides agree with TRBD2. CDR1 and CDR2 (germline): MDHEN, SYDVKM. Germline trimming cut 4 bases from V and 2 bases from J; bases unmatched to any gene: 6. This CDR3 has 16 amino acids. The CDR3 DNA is TGTGCCAGCAGTTCCCCAGCGGGGGGACCCTACAATGAGCAGTTCTTC. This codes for CASSSPAGGPYNEQFF.